These T cell receptor beta chains were read from a single sample in a study of OX40 agonist ivuxolimab in advanced cancers. The table came from immunoSEQ multiplex PCR; TCRdb's copy has only in-frame clones and leaves some out. This sample has under 85,000 clones; about 94% occur once, and the top ten carry roughly 6.7%. The source was CD4+ or CD8+ T cells sorted from blood, collected in a trial of the OX40 agonist ivuxolimab. These receptors were taken from an adult with an advanced solid tumor such as melanoma, head and neck, liver or kidney cancer. Both conserved end residues are part of each CDR3. D genes are given only for firm matches. Only some rows state a clone size, as once, few, many or a class for expanded clones.

TRBV4-2	TRBJ2-5	TRBD2	-	CASSQVGLAGQETQYF	TGTGCCAGCAGCCAAGTTGGCCTAGCGGGGCAAGAGACCCAGTACTTC
TRBV15	TRBJ2-3	TRBD1	-	CATGTGVTDTQYF	TGTGCCACCGGGACAGGGGTAACAGATACGCAGTATTTT
TRBV4-1	TRBJ2-7	TRBD1	-	CASSQASTGSYEQYF	TGCGCCAGCAGCCAAGCTTCGACAGGGTCCTACGAGCAGTACTTC
TRBV19	TRBJ2-2	-	-	CASSLPAGNTGELFF	TGTGCCAGTAGCCTCCCAGCAGGGAACACCGGGGAGCTGTTTTTT
TRBV15	TRBJ2-7	-	-	CATSPPNGPYEQYF	TGTGCCACCAGCCCACCCAACGGTCCCTACGAGCAGTACTTC
TRBV2	TRBJ2-3	TRBD2	-	CASKSPIIGTSGPDTQYF	TGTGCCAGCAAAAGCCCCATCATCGGGACTAGCGGACCCGATACGCAGTATTTT
TRBV27	TRBJ2-3	-	-	CASGSPHHTQYF	TGTGCCAGCGGATCCCCACATCACACGCAGTATTTT
TRBV6-5	TRBJ2-1	-	-	CASSYGSRDEQFF	TGTGCCAGCAGTTACGGTAGTAGGGATGAGCAGTTCTTC
TRBV30	TRBJ2-7	-	-	CAWESNRGGYEQYF	TGTGCCTGGGAAAGCAACAGGGGAGGGTACGAGCAGTACTTC
TRBV10-2	TRBJ2-1	-	-	CASSDYLTGDEQFF	TGCGCCAGCAGTGACTATCTGACTGGGGATGAGCAGTTCTTC
TRBV30	TRBJ2-7	-	once	CAWTGTSDYEQYF	TGTGCCTGGACAGGGACTTCCGACTACGAGCAGTACTTC
TRBV2	TRBJ1-2	TRBD1	-	CASMVRQGDNYGYTF	TGTGCCAGCATGGTCCGACAGGGCGACAACTATGGCTACACCTTC